Listed below are T cell receptor beta chains from one sample, sequenced in a study of cytomegalovirus exposure and HLA in healthy donors. Clones were sequenced by immunoSEQ multiplex PCR, and TCRdb holds only the in-frame ones, with some missing. The sample has almost 95,000 clones; over 65% are singletons. The sample consisted of PBMCs. Source of these receptors: a man between 25 and 39 years old in good health and CMV-seronegative. Each CDR3 is given with its conserved first and last residue. A D gene is named only where the DNA matches it firmly. Clone size is not always given. Where it is, it says once, few, many or a class for expanded clones.

clone_size	v_call	j_call	d_call	cdr3_nt	cdr3_aa
.	TRBV7-3	TRBJ1-5	TRBD1	TGTGCCAGCAGCGCCCTACAGGGGGAAAAGGATCAGCCCCAGCATTTT	CASSALQGEKDQPQHF
.	TRBV11-2	TRBJ2-3	TRBD2	TGTGCCAGCAGCTCAGGACTAGCGGGACTTTACACAGATACGCAGTATTTT	CASSSGLAGLYTDTQYF
.	TRBV6-5	TRBJ1-6	.	TGTGCCAGCAACCGACAGGCTAATAATTCACCCCTCCACTTT	CASNRQANNSPLHF
.	TRBV5-8	TRBJ2-7	.	TGTGCCAGCAGCTTGGTGCGGGTGCAGTACTTC	CASSLVRVQYF
.	TRBV7-2	TRBJ1-1	.	TGTGCCAGCAGCCAACAGACAGTGAACACTGAAGCTTTCTTT	CASSQQTVNTEAFF
.	TRBV27	TRBJ1-6	TRBD1	TGTGCCAGCAGAATCGACAGGGCCGGTTCACCCCTCCACTTT	CASRIDRAGSPLHF
.	TRBV6-6	TRBJ2-7	TRBD1	TGTGCCAGCAGTACCGGGACAGGGGCCTACGAGCAGTACTTC	CASSTGTGAYEQYF
few	TRBV4-2	TRBJ2-7	TRBD2	TGTGCCAGCAGCCAGAGGACTAGCGGGGAGCCAGACGAGCAGTACTTC	CASSQRTSGEPDEQYF
.	TRBV7-9	TRBJ2-1	.	TGTGCCAGCAGCTTCCCAGGGCGGAGTGAGCAGTTCTTC	CASSFPGRSEQFF
.	TRBV7-3	TRBJ2-1	TRBD1	TGTGCCAGCAGCCCGATCCCCCCGCCGGGACAGTTTTACAATGAGCAGTTCTTC	CASSPIPPPGQFYNEQFF
.	TRBV11-3	TRBJ2-2	TRBD2	TGTGCCAGCAGCCCGGGGGGAACCGGGGAGCTGTTTTTT	CASSPGGTGELFF
few	TRBV27	TRBJ2-1	TRBD2	TGTGCCAGCAGTTCCGTAGCGGGGCGCTCCTACAATGAGCAGTTCTTC	CASSSVAGRSYNEQFF
.	TRBV19	TRBJ2-7	.	TGTGCCCCCCCGGGACAGGAGGCTAGCGGGACCTCCTACGAGCAGTACTTC	CAPPGQEASGTSYEQYF
.	TRBV5-4	TRBJ1-5	.	TGTGCCAGCAGCTTGGACGGGATAGGCAATCAGCCCCAGCATTTT	CASSLDGIGNQPQHF
once	TRBV4-3	TRBJ2-5	TRBD2	TGCGCCAGCAGCCCCGGGGGGGCAGAGGCCCAGTACTTC	CASSPGGAEAQYF
.	TRBV27	TRBJ1-4	.	TGTGCCAGCAGTCCAACGGGGATTAATGAAAAACTGTTTTTT	CASSPTGINEKLFF
.	TRBV30	TRBJ1-1	.	TGTGCCTGGAGTGGGGGCGCCACTGAAGCTTTCTTT	CAWSGGATEAFF
.	TRBV21-1	TRBJ1-6	.	TGTGCCAGCACCCTGGAATCAGACTGCCCCCGTCTCAATTCACCCCTCCACTTT	CASTLESDCPRLNSPLHF
.	TRBV7-9	TRBJ2-1	TRBD2	TGTGCCAGCAGCTCAGGACTAGCTTCGTTCTACAATGAGCAGTTCTTC	CASSSGLASFYNEQFF
.	TRBV7-8	TRBJ2-5	TRBD2	TGTGCCAGCAGCGTACTACCGGGACTAGCGGGATTGGAGACCCAGTACTTC	CASSVLPGLAGLETQYF
few	TRBV2	TRBJ2-7	.	TGTGCCAGCATCTCCGGACTACCATTCGCCTACGAGCAGTACTTC	CASISGLPFAYEQYF
.	TRBV4-1	TRBJ2-1	.	TGCGCCAGCAGCCAAGACGGACTCGTCTCCTACAATGAGCAGTTCTTC	CASSQDGLVSYNEQFF
.	TRBV19	TRBJ1-1	TRBD1	TGTGCCAGTAGTTTGACAGGGAGGAACACTGAAGCTTTCTTT	CASSLTGRNTEAFF
once	TRBV7-9	TRBJ2-2	.	TGTGCCAGCAGCTTAGTTGGTGGGAGTCGTACCGGGGAGCTGTTTTTT	CASSLVGGSRTGELFF
.	TRBV5-6	TRBJ2-7	.	TGTGCCAGCAGCACTACAGGGTCAAAGCACTTC	CASSTTGSKHF
few	TRBV23-1	TRBJ1-2	.	TGCGCCAGCAGTGACCGACTAGCGGGAGGGGGAAGTGGCTACACCTTC	CASSDRLAGGGSGYTF
.	TRBV28	TRBJ1-1	.	TGTGCCAGCAGCCCGACAGCGAACACTGAAGCTTTCTTT	CASSPTANTEAFF
.	TRBV11-2	TRBJ2-7	TRBD2	TGTGCCAGCAGCATCCTGACTAGCGGGATGGAGTACTTC	CASSILTSGMEYF
.	TRBV7-6	TRBJ2-7	TRBD1	TGTGCCAGCAGCTTAGCCCGGGACAGCTACGAGCAGTACTTC	CASSLARDSYEQYF
.	TRBV28	TRBJ2-1	TRBD1	TGTGCCAGCATCCTGGGTCTGGGACAGGGTTCCCTCGCCTACAATGAGCAGTTCTTC	CASILGLGQGSLAYNEQFF
.	TRBV7-3	TRBJ2-3	TRBD2	TGTGCCAGCAGTTCGGGGTCCCTCGGGGGGACAGATACGCAGTATTTT	CASSSGSLGGTDTQYF
.	TRBV7-2	TRBJ1-1	.	TGTGCCAGCAGCAAAATCCTTGAAGCTTTCTTT	CASSKILEAFF
.	TRBV6-5	TRBJ1-2	.	TGTGCCAGCAGGAGACCACGGGACACCTATGGCTACACCTTC	CASRRPRDTYGYTF
.	TRBV10-3	TRBJ2-1	TRBD2	TGTGCCATCAGCCCCCCTCTAGCGGGAGTTTTAAATGAGCAGTTCTTC	CAISPPLAGVLNEQFF
few	TRBV7-8	TRBJ2-2	TRBD2	TGTGCCAGCTGGCGGCTAGCGGTGACCGGGGAGCTGTTTTTT	CASWRLAVTGELFF
few	TRBV5-1	TRBJ2-1	.	TGCGCCAGCAGCTTGTTCCAGGCTCGTTACAATGAGCAGTTCTTC	CASSLFQARYNEQFF
.	TRBV5-4	TRBJ2-7	TRBD1	TGTGCCAGCAGGGCCGGGACAGTCTCCTACGAGCAGTACTTC	CASRAGTVSYEQYF
.	TRBV7-9	TRBJ2-7	.	TGTTCCAGCAGCATCGGGACTTACGAGCAGTACTTC	CSSSIGTYEQYF
.	TRBV9	TRBJ2-7	.	TGTGCCAGCAGCGTAGACGGGGGACCTTACGAGCAGTACTTC	CASSVDGGPYEQYF
.	TRBV7-3	TRBJ2-1	.	TGTGCCAGCAGCAAGACTAGAAGCTCCTACAATGAGCAGTTCTTC	CASSKTRSSYNEQFF
.	TRBV2	TRBJ2-7	TRBD2	TGTGCCAGCAGCCTGACTAGCGGGGGGTTCTACGAGCAGTACTTC	CASSLTSGGFYEQYF
.	TRBV10-1	TRBJ2-7	TRBD1	TGCGCCAGCAGTGAGTGGGGACAGGGGTTGGGGGAGCAGTACTTC	CASSEWGQGLGEQYF
.	TRBV19	TRBJ2-1	.	TGTGCCAGTAGTAGTAGCGAGTCAGGTGAGCAGTTCTTC	CASSSSESGEQFF
once	TRBV6-1	TRBJ1-5	.	TGTGCCAGCAGTGAAGCGGAGGGGCAGCCCCAGCATTTT	CASSEAEGQPQHF
.	TRBV27	TRBJ2-1	TRBD2	TGTGCCAGCAGAACCGGGACTAGCGGTTACAATGAGCAGTTCTTC	CASRTGTSGYNEQFF
.	TRBV19	TRBJ2-5	TRBD2	TGTGCTACGGCGGGGGGAGAGACCCAGTACTTC	CATAGGETQYF
.	TRBV5-1	TRBJ2-5	TRBD2	TGCGCCAGCAGCTTTACTGGACTAGCGGGGGGTGAGACCCAGTACTTC	CASSFTGLAGGETQYF
few	TRBV25-1	TRBJ1-1	TRBD1	TGTGCCAGCACCCAGGGACAGGGGCTTGAAGCTTTCTTT	CASTQGQGLEAFF
.	TRBV5-4	TRBJ2-7	.	TGTGCCAGCAGCTTTAGCTCCTACGAGCAGTACTTC	CASSFSSYEQYF
.	TRBV5-4	TRBJ1-5	TRBD1	TGTGCCAGCAGCTTACAGGGGGGCAGCAATCAGCCCCAGCATTTT	CASSLQGGSNQPQHF
.	TRBV10-1	TRBJ2-1	TRBD2	TGCGCCAGCAGTGTATCAGGACTAGCTTACAATGAGCAGTTCTTC	CASSVSGLAYNEQFF
.	TRBV27	TRBJ2-7	.	TGTGCCAGCAGCCCCCCCGTTGTGTACGAGCAGTACTTC	CASSPPVVYEQYF